A single sample is the source of the 23 T cell receptor beta chains below, sequenced in a study of blood T cell repertoires in COVID-19. The table came from immunoSEQ multiplex PCR; TCRdb's copy has only in-frame clones and leaves some out. The sample shows over 8,500 clones, almost 85% of them seen only once. Sequencing was carried out using peripheral blood. These receptors came from a man between 50 and 59 years old with active COVID-19.

V and J are TRBV30 and TRBJ2-1, with 7 bases fitting TRBD2. There are 14 residues in the CDR3. Looked up from germline, CDR1 is GTSNPN and CDR2 is SVGIG (reference sequence). After removal of 1 base from V and 10 bases from J, the junction contained 10 bases not matched to a gene. This CDR3 is CAWSGLSGPGEQFF. The CDR3 region has the DNA TGTGCCTGGAGTGGCCTTAGCGGGCCTGGGGAGCAGTTCTTC.

This clone was recorded only once. The chain is built from TRBV5-5 and TRBJ2-7; 7 positions match TRBD1. J lost 6 bases, V lost 2 bases, and 14 bases had no gene match. CDR1 SGHKS and CDR2 YYEKEE come from the germline V gene (reference sequence). There are 16 residues in the CDR3. The CDR3 loop is CASSLRTGQSGVEQYF. The DNA for the CDR3 is TGTGCCAGCAGCTTACGGACAGGTCAAAGTGGGGTCGAGCAGTACTTC.

V gene TRBV19 combines with J gene TRBJ2-1; 7 bases are a match to TRBD1. The CDR3 is 14 amino acids. Germline V lookup: CDR1 LNHDA, CDR2 SQIVND (reference sequence). The V segment lost 4 bases and the J segment 9 bases; nucleotides outside the gene matches: 9. The CDR3 DNA is TGTGCCAGTAGTAGCGACAGGGTGCTTGGTGAGCAGTTCTTC. Protein: CASSSDRVLGEQFF.

The chain joins TRBV5-8 to TRBJ2-1; 8 bases line up with TRBD1. The CDR3 is made up of 14 amino acids. Germline V gene lookup returns CDR1 SGHTS and CDR2 YDEGEE. V was pared by 4 bases and J by 2 bases, with 2 bases of the junction left unmatched. The CDR3: CASSRTGPYNEQFF. The CDR3 region has the DNA TGTGCCAGCAGCAGGACAGGGCCCTACAATGAGCAGTTCTTC.

This clone was counted a single time. The chain joins TRBV4-1 to TRBJ2-7, with TRBD2 identical over 12 bases. Germline loops: CDR1 MGHRA, CDR2 YSYEKL. V gave up 4 bases and J gave up 6 bases; unmatched junction bases: 7. The CDR3 runs to 15 residues. The CDR3 sequence: CASSPERTSGTEQYF. Here the CDR3 DNA reads TGCGCCAGCAGCCCTGAGCGGACTAGCGGGACCGAGCAGTACTTC.

This clone was found a few times. The chain uses TRBV20-1 and TRBJ2-7; TRBD2 is a possible D gene (6 bases). The CDR3 contains 15 residues. Germline V CDR1 and CDR2: DFQATT, SNEGSKA (reference sequence). With 3 bases removed from V and 4 bases from J, the gap between germline ends came to 19 bases. The CDR3 loop reads CSASAPGERVYEQYF. In nucleotides, the CDR3 is TGCAGTGCTAGTGCTCCGGGAGAACGTGTTTACGAGCAGTACTTC.

This clone was counted a single time. The chain recombines TRBV6-1 with TRBJ2-5; possible D gene TRBD2, 5 bases. Germline CDR1 and CDR2: MNHNS and SASEGT. The CDR3 has 13 amino acids. The V end was cut by 2 bases, the J end by 5 bases, with 9 bases between. As DNA, the CDR3 is TGTGCCAGCAGTGAATTGCAGCGGGAGACCCAGTACTTC. Amino acid sequence: CASSELQRETQYF.

This clone came up a few times. This chain links TRBV7-8 with TRBJ1-5; no definite D call. CDR1 is SGHVS and CDR2 is FQNEAQ in the germline V gene. The CDR3 spans 14 residues. Trimming cost V 4 bases and J 7 bases, with 14 bases left between them. The CDR3 bases are TGTGCCAGCAGCTCGCGGTTGGCCGTGCAGCCCCAGCATTTT. Translated: CASSSRLAVQPQHF.

This chain connects TRBV11-3 to TRBJ2-1, with D tentatively TRBD2 (6 bases). This CDR3 is built from 13 residues. The germline gives CDR1 SGHNT, CDR2 YENEEA. Trimming took 4 bases from V and 7 from J, leaving 11 bases between them. CDR3 region: CASSSGLANEQFF. In nucleotides, the CDR3 is TGTGCCAGCAGCTCGGGACTTGCTAATGAGCAGTTCTTC.

The genes are TRBV6-6 and TRBJ2-1, with D possibly matching TRBD1 (5 bases). CDR3 size: 14 residues. V was shortened by 2 bases and J by 5 bases, with 10 bases between the two germline ends. Per germline, CDR1 MNHNY and CDR2 SVGAGI (reference sequence). In DNA, the CDR3 is TGTGCCAGCAGTTACGGGGCCAATAACAATGAGCAGTTCTTC. The encoded protein is CASSYGANNNEQFF.

The chain combines TRBV11-3 with TRBJ2-2; D not resolved. Germline V gene lookup returns CDR1 SGHNT and CDR2 YENEEA. The V gene lost 4 bases and the J gene lost 6 bases, with 15 bases spanning the gap. The CDR3 is 15 residues long. CDR3: CASSSTLASAGELFF. CDR3 DNA sequence: TGTGCCAGCAGCTCCACCCTCGCCTCGGCCGGGGAGCTGTTTTTT.

This clone was detected only a few times. The chain uses TRBV10-3 and TRBJ2-5; TRBD2 aligns across 7 bases. Trimming took 3 bases from V and 5 from J; bases not matched to a gene: 12. CDR1 is ENHRY and CDR2 is SYGVKD in the germline V gene. This CDR3 contains 16 residues. The CDR3 region has the DNA TGTGCCATCAGTGACTTTCTCAGCGGGACGAGTGAGACCCAGTACTTC. This encodes CAISDFLSGTSETQYF.

The J gene is TRBJ2-3, the V gene TRBV5-4; weak D call: TRBD2 (7 bases). Trimming took off 10 bases at V and 6 bases at J, with 21 bases between the two ends. Per the germline V gene, CDR1 is SGHNT and CDR2 is YYREEE (reference sequence). CDR3 length: 14 residues. The CDR3 DNA reads as TGTGCCGGTACGGAGGGGGGGTTTTCGGATACGCAGTATTTT. It codes for CAGTEGGFSDTQYF.

This chain uses TRBV19 with TRBJ2-1; weak D call: TRBD2 (6 bases). Germline V gives CDR1 LNHDA, CDR2 SQIVND (reference sequence). Trimming cost V 3 bases and J 6 bases, with 15 bases left between them. The CDR3 is 15 amino acids. The CDR3 spells CASSIGGIVGNEQFF. In DNA form, the CDR3 reads TGTGCCAGTAGTATCGGGGGAATCGTAGGCAATGAGCAGTTCTTC.

This sequence joins TRBV7-9 and TRBJ1-5; D is uncertain. This CDR3 contains 13 residues. Germline CDR1 is SEHNR and CDR2 is FQNEAQ (reference sequence). V was clipped by 5 bases and J by 6 bases, with 11 bases between them. For the CDR3, the DNA is TGTGCCAGCAGCCCCCTAGGGAGTCAGCCCCAGCATTTT. Translation gives CASSPLGSQPQHF.

This rearrangement joins TRBV18 to TRBJ2-6; no reliable D call. In germline, CDR1 is KGHSH, CDR2 LQKENI. V dropped 2 bases and J dropped 4 bases, with 15 bases sitting between them. The CDR3 has 17 amino acids. The chain's CDR3 is CASSPNAERSGANVLTF. CDR3 nucleotides: TGTGCCAGCTCACCAAACGCGGAACGGTCGGGGGCCAACGTCCTGACTTTC.

The genes are TRBV19 and TRBJ2-7; a weak D match, TRBD1 (6 bases). The germline V and J ends were trimmed by 4 bases and 5 bases, with 21 bases remaining between them. Germline V CDR1 and CDR2: LNHDA, SQIVND (reference sequence). The CDR3 has 16 residues. The CDR3: CASSNPQQRGIHEQYF. As DNA, the CDR3 is TGTGCCAGTAGTAACCCCCAACAGAGGGGGATCCACGAGCAGTACTTC.

The chain uses TRBV2 and TRBJ1-1, with D possibly matching TRBD1 (6 bases). The germline CDR1 and CDR2 sequences are SNHLY and FYNNEI. CDR3 length: 14 amino acids. V was shortened by 6 bases and J by 0 bases, with 11 bases between the two germline ends. The CDR3 bases are TGTGCCAGCAGGACACAGGGAGTGAACACTGAAGCTTTCTTT. Translated, it gives CASRTQGVNTEAFF.

The chain uses TRBV5-1 and TRBJ2-5; 7 nucleotides align to TRBD2. Germline CDR1 SGHRS, CDR2 YFSETQ. Trimming cost V 4 bases and J 13 bases; bases outside gene matches: 10. The CDR3 is 12 residues long. The CDR3 spells CASSPPSGVPYF. CDR3 bases: TGCGCCAGCAGCCCACCTAGCGGAGTCCCGTACTTC.

This CDR3 is CASSDSEGAQTPNTEAFF. DNA for the CDR3: TGTGCCAGCAGCGACTCGGAGGGGGCCCAGACCCCGAACACTGAAGCTTTCTTT. The rearrangement joins TRBV2 to TRBJ1-1; 7 bases match TRBD1. This CDR3 region has 18 residues. Germline V gives CDR1 SNHLY, CDR2 FYNNEI. V was pared by 6 bases and J by 1 base, with 17 bases of the junction left unmatched.

The V gene is TRBV5-6, the J gene TRBJ2-7; 14 bases line up with TRBD2. Unmatched junction bases numbered 3, after V lost 3 bases and J lost 4 bases. This CDR3 comprises 15 residues. The germline CDR1 and CDR2 sequences are SGHDT and YYEEEE. CDR3 amino acids: CASSSGLAGGYEQYF. The CDR3 coding sequence is TGTGCCAGCAGCTCCGGACTAGCGGGAGGATACGAGCAGTACTTC.

The genes are TRBV9 and TRBJ2-1; 9 positions match TRBD2. The germline CDR1 and CDR2 sequences are SGDLS and YYNGEE. The CDR3 sequence is 14 residues long. The J segment lost 9 bases and the V segment lost 0 bases, leaving 4 bases of the junction unmatched. CDR3 loop: CASSVVSGSIEQFF. CDR3 nucleotide sequence: TGTGCCAGCAGCGTAGTTAGCGGGAGTATTGAGCAGTTCTTC.

This clone was seen only once. The chain has TRBV7-9 and TRBJ2-3; 10 bases line up with TRBD1. Germline V gives CDR1 SEHNR, CDR2 FQNEAQ (reference sequence). J was trimmed by 4 bases and V by 2 bases; bases with no gene match: 9. CDR3 length: 17 residues. CDR3 region: CASSLLRQGASPDTQYF. CDR3 nucleotide sequence: TGTGCCAGCAGCTTACTCCGACAGGGGGCGTCCCCAGATACGCAGTATTTT.